The rows below give T cell receptor beta chains drawn from one sample of a study of T cell repertoires in cytomegalovirus infection. TCRdb fed the reads into MiXCR, producing one record per CDR3 protein. The table has under 200,000 distinct CDR3 sequences, roughly 9% seen once. Input material: PBMCs. These receptors were collected from a human donor in good health (CMV status not recorded). Some clones in this sample may be carry-over from other donors' samples. CDR3s include the opening cysteine and the closing phenylalanine or tryptophan. The D gene is left open where the match is weak. Clone size appears in some rows only: once, few, many, or a class for an expanded clone.

j_call	cdr3_length	clone_size	d_call	v_call	cdr3_aa	cdr3_nt
TRBJ1-2	11	many	.	TRBV7-2	CASSLVQGYTF	TGTGCCAGCAGCTTAGTCCAAGGCTACACCTTC
TRBJ2-3	18	few	TRBD2	TRBV4-1	CASSQEGSGGARRDTQYF	TGCGCCAGCAGCCAAGAGGGTAGCGGGGGGGCTCGTAGAGATACGCAGTATTTT
TRBJ2-5	19	many	TRBD1	TRBV7-2	CASSLDPPRTRGPQETQYF	TGTGCCAGCAGCTTAGACCCGCCTAGGACGAGGGGGCCCCAAGAGACCCAGTACTTC
TRBJ1-5	14	many	TRBD1	TRBV29-1	CSVESGQGGGSQHF	TGCAGCGTTGAATCGGGACAGGGTGGTGGGTCCCAGCATTTT
TRBJ2-1	15	many	.	TRBV12-3/TRBV12-4	CASSPREGARNEQFF	TGTGCCAGCAGTCCCAGGGAGGGGGCGCGGAATGAGCAGTTCTTC
TRBJ2-5	13	many	.	TRBV7-9	CASSPGERETQYF	TGTGCCAGCAGCCCGGGGGAAAGGGAGACCCAGTACTTC
TRBJ2-1	13	.	.	TRBV20-1	CSARDIQWHEQFF	TGCAGTGCTAGAGATATCCAGTGGCATGAGCAGTTCTTC
TRBJ2-7	16	few	.	TRBV5-6	CASSLELGFVNYEQYF	TGTGCCAGCAGCTTGGAGCTAGGGTTCGTGAACTACGAGCAGTACTTC
TRBJ1-2	13	many	TRBD1	TRBV28	CASISQGAGGYTF	TGTGCCAGCATCAGTCAGGGGGCGGGTGGCTACACCTTC
TRBJ1-4	15	many	.	TRBV28	CASRPSRGSWGKLFF	TGTGCCAGCAGACCGAGCCGGGGATCATGGGGAAAACTGTTTTTT
TRBJ1-1	15	.	TRBD1	TRBV7-9	CASSPVGTGGTEAFF	TGTGCCAGCAGCCCCGTGGGGACAGGGGGCACTGAAGCTTTCTTT
TRBJ2-7	14	many	TRBD2	TRBV7-2	CASSFSGGASEQYF	TGTGCCAGCAGCTTTAGCGGGGGGGCCTCCGAGCAGTACTTC
TRBJ2-7	12	few	.	TRBV7-9	CASTRDSYEQYF	TGTGCCAGCACGAGAGACAGCTACGAGCAGTACTTC
TRBJ2-5	15	.	TRBD1	TRBV7-3	CASSSESTGEETQYF	TGTGCCAGCAGCTCCGAATCGACAGGGGAAGAGACCCAGTACTTC
TRBJ1-4	14	many	.	TRBV28	CASVGTDLNEKLFF	TGTGCCAGCGTTGGAACAGACCTAAATGAAAAACTGTTTTTT
TRBJ1-1	13	few	.	TRBV12-3/TRBV12-4	CATQGTLGTEAFF	TGTGCCACCCAGGGTACATTGGGCACTGAAGCTTTCTTT
TRBJ2-1	17	many	TRBD2	TRBV7-2	CASSPDRTSGAYNEQFF	TGTGCCAGCAGCCCAGATCGGACTAGCGGAGCCTACAATGAGCAGTTCTTC
TRBJ1-3	14	.	.	TRBV12-3/TRBV12-4	CASQNGVSGNTIYF	TGTGCCAGCCAAAACGGGGTTTCGGGAAACACCATATATTTT
TRBJ1-3	13	many	.	TRBV7-9	CASSFVSGNTIYF	TGTGCCAGCAGCTTTGTCTCCGGAAACACCATATATTTT
TRBJ1-1	16	.	TRBD1	TRBV5-1	CASSINPTGVNTEAFF	TGCGCCAGCAGCATAAATCCGACAGGGGTGAACACTGAAGCTTTCTTT
TRBJ2-4	15	few	.	TRBV12-3/TRBV12-4	CASSSAGGAKNIQYF	TGTGCCAGCAGTTCGGCAGGGGGGGCCAAAAACATTCAGTACTTC
TRBJ1-2	15	few	.	TRBV11-2	CASSPPRVPNYGYTF	TGTGCCAGCAGCCCCCCCAGGGTGCCCAACTATGGCTACACCTTC
TRBJ1-4	16	few	.	TRBV7-9	CASSLFRDEGLGKLFF	TGTGCCAGCAGCCTCTTCAGGGACGAAGGCCTCGGAAAACTGTTTTTT
TRBJ2-7	13	many	.	TRBV6-2/TRBV6-3	CASSPDETNEQYF	TGTGCCAGCAGTCCCGATGAGACGAACGAGCAGTACTTC
TRBJ1-5	16	many	.	TRBV28	CASTQRGAIWGQPQHF	TGTGCCAGCACCCAGCGGGGGGCGATCTGGGGACAGCCCCAGCATTTT
TRBJ1-5	11	many	.	TRBV28	CASRIGGPQHF	TGTGCCAGCAGAATCGGGGGGCCCCAGCATTTT
TRBJ2-7	15	many	.	TRBV7-8	CASSSWDLRSYEQYF	TGTGCCAGCAGCTCATGGGACCTCCGATCCTACGAGCAGTACTTC
TRBJ1-1	14	many	TRBD1	TRBV6-2/TRBV6-3	CASFGTGGVTEAFF	TGTGCCAGTTTCGGGACAGGGGGCGTCACTGAAGCTTTCTTT
TRBJ2-6	14	many	.	TRBV10-3	CANSQGSGANVLTF	TGTGCCAACAGTCAGGGATCTGGGGCCAACGTCCTGACTTTC
TRBJ2-3	15	many	.	TRBV10-3	CAISARFPRTDTQYF	TGTGCCATCAGTGCTAGGTTTCCTCGCACAGATACGCAGTATTTT
TRBJ1-6	20	many	.	TRBV4-3	CASSQDLWDPDSLFQSPLHF	TGCGCCAGCAGCCAAGATCTTTGGGATCCGGACAGTCTCTTTCAATCACCCCTCCACTTT
TRBJ2-2	13	few	TRBD2	TRBV29-1	CTVLRTSTGELFF	TGCACCGTCCTCCGGACTAGCACCGGGGAGCTGTTTTTT
TRBJ1-1	11	many	.	TRBV20-1	CRSLSLAEAFF	TGCAGAAGCCTGTCCTTGGCTGAAGCTTTCTTT
TRBJ1-4	14	.	TRBD1	TRBV20-1	CSASDRGPSEKLFF	TGCAGTGCTAGCGACAGGGGACCTAGTGAAAAACTGTTTTTT
TRBJ2-2	13	.	.	TRBV20-1	CSARERLAGELFF	TGCAGTGCTAGAGAAAGACTAGCCGGGGAGCTGTTTTTT
TRBJ2-5	13	few	.	TRBV20-1	CSARGPATQTQYF	TGCAGTGCTAGAGGGCCCGCGACACAGACCCAGTACTTC
TRBJ1-3	15	many	TRBD1	TRBV7-2	CASSPDLDRRNTIYF	TGTGCCAGCAGCCCGGACCTGGACAGGCGAAACACCATATATTTT
TRBJ2-7	14	many	.	TRBV6-2/TRBV6-3	CASSYSGRSREQYF	TGTGCCAGCAGTTACTCGGGCAGGTCCCGCGAGCAGTACTTC
TRBJ2-2	13	few	.	TRBV7-3	CASSPKNTGELFF	TGTGCCAGCAGCCCCAAAAACACCGGGGAGCTGTTTTTT
TRBJ2-5	10	many	.	TRBV2	CASAVETQYF	TGTGCCAGCGCTGTAGAGACCCAGTACTTC
TRBJ1-5	13	many	.	TRBV7-2	CASSLRENQPQHF	TGTGCCAGCAGCTTGAGGGAAAATCAGCCCCAGCATTTT
TRBJ1-2	14	many	TRBD1	TRBV7-2	CASSSDRRDYGYTF	TGTGCCAGCAGCTCGGACAGGCGGGACTATGGCTACACCTTC
TRBJ1-6	14	.	.	TRBV6-5	CASSYGTDGSPLHF	TGTGCCAGCAGTTACGGGACGGATGGTTCACCCCTCCACTTT
TRBJ2-3	15	many	TRBD2	TRBV7-9	CASSSRGGLTDTQYF	TGTGCCAGCAGCTCTCGCGGGGGGCTCACAGATACGCAGTATTTT
TRBJ2-5	19	many	TRBD2	TRBV11-2	CASSQGLAGGVPAGETQYF	TGTGCCAGCAGCCAAGGACTAGCGGGGGGGGTCCCCGCCGGGGAGACCCAGTACTTC
TRBJ2-7	13	.	.	TRBV11-2	CASSPPLRYEQYF	TGTGCCAGCAGCCCCCCCTTGCGCTACGAGCAGTACTTC
TRBJ2-3	11	.	.	TRBV10-3	CATTSTDTQYF	TGTGCCACTACATCCACAGATACGCAGTATTTT
TRBJ2-7	13	many	TRBD1	TRBV7-6	CASSLGQGFEQYF	TGTGCCAGCAGCTTGGGACAGGGTTTCGAGCAGTACTTC
TRBJ2-1	14	.	TRBD1	TRBV19	CASSGQGASNEQFF	TGTGCCAGTAGTGGGCAGGGGGCAAGCAATGAGCAGTTCTTC
TRBJ2-2	15	.	TRBD2	TRBV7-2	CASRPTSAITGELFF	TGTGCCAGCAGGCCGACTAGCGCGATAACCGGGGAGCTGTTTTTT
TRBJ2-3	13	many	.	TRBV2	CASSGGAGDTQYF	TGTGCCAGCAGTGGTGGGGCGGGAGATACGCAGTATTTT
TRBJ2-1	17	many	TRBD2	TRBV6-4	CASSDSFGLAGRDEQFF	TGTGCCAGCAGTGACTCGTTTGGACTAGCGGGTCGGGATGAGCAGTTCTTC
TRBJ1-5	12	.	.	TRBV5-8	CASSQQGQPQHF	TGTGCCAGCAGCCAACAGGGTCAGCCCCAGCATTTT
TRBJ1-5	16	many	.	TRBV7-9	CASSSAGEGLWQPQHF	TGTGCCAGCAGCTCAGCCGGGGAAGGGCTATGGCAGCCCCAGCATTTT
TRBJ1-1	16	many	TRBD1	TRBV23-1	CASSPDREGIRTEAFF	TGCGCCAGCAGCCCAGACAGGGAAGGGATCCGGACTGAAGCTTTCTTT